These T cell receptor beta chains were read from a single sample in a study of response to subunit inactivated influenza vaccine. Each CDR3 protein is one row after TCRdb ran MiXCR on the RT-PCR reads. The repertoire consists of hundreds of thousands of distinct CDR3 sequences, with around 8% occurring once and the leading ten covering 13%. Sequenced material: PBMCs from blood, taken roughly 24 months after vaccination. The receptors come from a man aged 50-75 years who received an inactivated influenza vaccine. Both conserved end residues are part of each CDR3. Each record gives: D gene, CDR3 length, clone size, J gene, V gene, CDR3 protein, CDR3 DNA. A D gene is named only where the DNA matches it firmly. Rows may omit the clone size; those that give it use once, few, many or a size class.

.	14	few	TRBJ2-7	TRBV16	CASSQWRTPYEQYF	TGTGCCAGCAGCCAATGGAGGACTCCCTACGAGCAGTACTTC
.	16	.	TRBJ2-1	TRBV29-1	CSVERVATSSYNEQFF	TGCAGCGTTGAAAGAGTAGCGACGAGCTCCTACAATGAGCAGTTCTTC
.	18	few	TRBJ1-1	TRBV5-1	CASSSVPGRGGAGTEAFF	TGCGCCAGCAGCTCCGTCCCGGGCAGGGGTGGTGCAGGGACTGAAGCTTTCTTT
.	15	few	TRBJ2-2	TRBV11-2	CASSRTVHNTGELFF	TGTGCCAGCAGCCGGACGGTACACAACACCGGGGAGCTGTTTTTT
.	18	few	TRBJ2-7	TRBV5-1	CASSLATSRILSFYEQYF	TGCGCCAGCAGCTTGGCCACTTCCAGGATCTTATCGTTCTACGAGCAGTACTTC
TRBD1	16	.	TRBJ2-5	TRBV25-1	CASSEGVTGGGETQYF	TGTGCCAGCAGTGAAGGGGTGACAGGGGGCGGTGAGACCCAGTACTTC
.	16	many	TRBJ2-1	TRBV6-1	CASRPNAWSSYNEQFF	TGTGCCAGCAGACCTAATGCTTGGAGCTCCTACAATGAGCAGTTCTTC
.	16	few	TRBJ2-7	TRBV7-9	CASSLVGGGPSSEQYF	TGTGCCAGCAGCTTAGTTGGGGGGGGCCCCTCTAGCGAGCAGTACTTC
.	13	few	TRBJ2-1	TRBV6-5	CASSFSPDNEQFF	TGTGCCAGCAGTTTTTCTCCGGACAATGAGCAGTTCTTC
TRBD1	16	few	TRBJ2-7	TRBV5-4	CASSMGGQGGLYEQYF	TGTGCCAGCAGCATGGGGGGACAGGGGGGGCTCTACGAGCAGTACTTC
.	15	.	TRBJ1-1	TRBV5-1	CASRLAAGSNTEAFF	TGCGCCAGCAGACTGGCGGCAGGGTCGAACACTGAAGCTTTCTTT
.	10	.	TRBJ2-7	TRBV19	CAIRRDEQYF	TGTGCCATCAGGAGGGACGAGCAGTACTTC
.	12	.	TRBJ2-7	TRBV12-3/TRBV12-4	CASRRGPGEQYF	TGTGCCAGCAGACGGGGGCCAGGGGAGCAGTACTTC
.	12	few	TRBJ2-7	TRBV2	CASSMYGYEQYF	TGTGCCAGCAGTATGTACGGTTACGAGCAGTACTTC
TRBD1	14	few	TRBJ1-5	TRBV2	CASSWDRGNQPQHF	TGTGCCAGCAGTTGGGACAGGGGCAATCAGCCCCAGCATTTT
.	17	few	TRBJ2-2	TRBV7-2	CASSFSGGGSRGGELFF	TGTGCCAGCAGCTTCAGTGGCGGGGGCTCGAGGGGCGGGGAGCTGTTTTTT
.	17	few	TRBJ2-1	TRBV7-6	CASSLRAGRSSYNEQFF	TGTGCCAGCAGCTTACGAGCAGGCAGAAGCTCCTACAATGAGCAGTTCTTC
.	17	few	TRBJ1-6	TRBV3-1	CASSSGVVSSYNSPLHF	TGTGCCAGCTCCTCAGGGGTCGTGAGCTCCTATAATTCACCCCTCCACTTT
TRBD2	16	few	TRBJ2-1	TRBV19	CASSPGLAGGIREQFF	TGTGCCAGTAGTCCGGGACTAGCGGGAGGGATCCGGGAGCAGTTCTTC
.	14	many	TRBJ1-3	TRBV4-3	CASSQEGLENTIYF	TGCGCCAGCAGCCAAGAAGGGTTGGAAAACACCATATATTTT
TRBD2	17	.	TRBJ2-1	TRBV30	CAWSVRSTSGIYNEQFF	TGTGCCTGGAGTGTAAGATCCACTAGCGGGATTTACAATGAGCAGTTCTTC
TRBD1	15	few	TRBJ2-2	TRBV7-2	CASSRKRDRAGELFF	TGTGCCAGCAGCCGAAAGCGGGACAGGGCCGGGGAGCTGTTTTTT
.	14	.	TRBJ2-1	TRBV29-1	CSVEAGHSYNEQFF	TGCAGCGTTGAAGCAGGACATTCCTACAATGAGCAGTTCTTC
.	14	few	TRBJ2-3	TRBV4-3	CASSQDGAGDTQYF	TGCGCCAGCAGCCAAGATGGGGCCGGAGATACGCAGTATTTT